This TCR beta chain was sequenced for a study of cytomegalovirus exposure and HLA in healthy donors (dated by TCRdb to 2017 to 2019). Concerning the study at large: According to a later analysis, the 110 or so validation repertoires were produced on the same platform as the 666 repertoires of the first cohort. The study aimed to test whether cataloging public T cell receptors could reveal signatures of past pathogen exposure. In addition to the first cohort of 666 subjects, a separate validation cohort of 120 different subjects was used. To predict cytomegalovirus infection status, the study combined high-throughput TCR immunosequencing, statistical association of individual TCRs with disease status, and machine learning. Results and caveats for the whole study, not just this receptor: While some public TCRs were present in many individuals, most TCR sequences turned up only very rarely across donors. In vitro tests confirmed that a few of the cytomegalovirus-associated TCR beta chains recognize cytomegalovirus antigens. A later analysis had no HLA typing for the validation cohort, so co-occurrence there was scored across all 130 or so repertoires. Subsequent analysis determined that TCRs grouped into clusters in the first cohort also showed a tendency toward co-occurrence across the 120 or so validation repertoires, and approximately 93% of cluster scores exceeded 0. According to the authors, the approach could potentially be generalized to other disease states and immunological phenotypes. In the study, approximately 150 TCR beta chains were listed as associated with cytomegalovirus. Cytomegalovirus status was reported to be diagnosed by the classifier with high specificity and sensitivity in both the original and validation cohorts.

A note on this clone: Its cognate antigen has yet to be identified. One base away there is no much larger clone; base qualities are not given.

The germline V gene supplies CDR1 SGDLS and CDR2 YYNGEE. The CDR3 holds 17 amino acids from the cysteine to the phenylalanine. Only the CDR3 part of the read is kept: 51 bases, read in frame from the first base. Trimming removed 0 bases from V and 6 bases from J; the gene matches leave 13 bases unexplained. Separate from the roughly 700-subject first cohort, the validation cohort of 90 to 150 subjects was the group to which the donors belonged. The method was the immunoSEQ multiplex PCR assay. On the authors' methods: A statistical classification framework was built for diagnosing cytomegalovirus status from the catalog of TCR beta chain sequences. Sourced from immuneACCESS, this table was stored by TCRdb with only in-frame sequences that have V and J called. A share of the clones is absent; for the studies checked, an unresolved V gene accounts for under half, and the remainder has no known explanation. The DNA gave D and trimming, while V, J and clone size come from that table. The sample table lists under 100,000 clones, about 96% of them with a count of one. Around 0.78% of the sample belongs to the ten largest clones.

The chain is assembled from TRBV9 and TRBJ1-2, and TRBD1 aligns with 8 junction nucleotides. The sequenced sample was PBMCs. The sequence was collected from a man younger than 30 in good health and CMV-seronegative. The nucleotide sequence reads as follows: TGTGCCAGCAGCGTAGCGACAGGGGCCGCCGACTACGATGGCTACACCTTC. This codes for CASSVATGAADYDGYTF.